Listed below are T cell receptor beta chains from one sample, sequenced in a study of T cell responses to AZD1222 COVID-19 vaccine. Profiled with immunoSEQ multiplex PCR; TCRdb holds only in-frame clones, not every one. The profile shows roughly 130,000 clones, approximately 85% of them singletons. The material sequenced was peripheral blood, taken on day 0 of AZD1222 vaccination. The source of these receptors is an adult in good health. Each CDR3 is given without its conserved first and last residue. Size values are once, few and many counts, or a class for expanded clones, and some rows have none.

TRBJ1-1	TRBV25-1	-	ASSGLQGVNTEAF
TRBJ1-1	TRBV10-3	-	AISAGQGNTEAF
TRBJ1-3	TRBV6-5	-	ASSYGGTSGNTIY
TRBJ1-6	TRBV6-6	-	ASRLPRGSYNSPLH
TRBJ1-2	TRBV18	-	ASSPLSENYGYT
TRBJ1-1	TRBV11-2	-	ASSLGGGGTEAF
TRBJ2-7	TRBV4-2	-	ASSHESGGFYEQY
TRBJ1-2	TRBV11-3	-	ASSGRTEAYGYT
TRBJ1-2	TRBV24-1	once	ATSDPKRTAGDGYT
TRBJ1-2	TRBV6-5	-	ASWESMVGYT
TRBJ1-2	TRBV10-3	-	AISYDNYGYT
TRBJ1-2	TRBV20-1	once	SASSGSRYGYT
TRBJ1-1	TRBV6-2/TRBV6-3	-	ASSYGGLMNTEAF
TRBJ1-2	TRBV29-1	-	SVAPVVRTGDGGYT